This T cell receptor (beta chain) stems from a study of blood T cell repertoires in COVID-19 (dated by TCRdb to the early 2020s). Background for the entire study: Collaborator samples came from the United States, Italy and Spain and covered acute and convalescent phases of COVID-19. The prospective study material was composed of cDNA or gDNA derived from T cells, B-cell-depleted T cells, or PBMCs. Subjects who had been exposed to COVID-19, were actively infected with it, or had recovered from it provided the deeply sampled blood TCRbeta repertoires that made up the dataset. The repertoires were released in a freely available public database intended as a resource for research on the immune response to SARS-CoV-2. The samples were drawn from two sources: the first 160 participants of the ongoing ImmuneRACE study, and over 950 subjects contributed by 6 global collaborators. A de-identified subject ID, COVID-19 status, age in years and sex were almost always included in the sample metadata. HLA class I and class II types, where available, came from metadata supplied by the sample provider rather than from assay-based typing. Broad study findings and their caveats: How much clinical and demographic metadata was included differed by source and by participant, and the metadata was provided uncurated.

TCRbeta CDR3 regions were amplified from genomic DNA using the immunoSEQ Assay, a bias-controlled multiplex PCR. From the authors' description of their analysis: Within the assay, amplification of reference gene primers was used to estimate how many nucleated cells each sample contained. Sequence reads were collapsed and filtered to measure the absolute abundance of every unique TCRbeta CDR3 rearrangement. For each sample, productive Simpson clonality was calculated as the square root of Simpson's diversity index across productive rearrangements. Not all clones reach the TCRdb copy of this immuneACCESS table, which keeps in-frame sequences only. Checked studies attribute under half of the gap to unresolved V genes and leave the rest unexplained. V, J and clone size were drawn from that table, and D and trimming were deduced from the DNA. In all, the sample holds some 340,000 clones, and under 85% of those were seen once. The ten largest clones take up 5.1% of the sample.

In the prospective study, participants were about 18 to 100 years old, resided in 24 geographic areas of the United States, and were enrolled through a virtual design. In the prospective study, cohorts were assigned on the basis of participant-reported clinical history obtained from a screening survey and a study questionnaire. For ImmuneRACE Cohort 3, a participant was defined as recovered based on two consecutive negative NP/OP PCR tests, clearance by a healthcare professional, or resolution of symptoms. In the prospective study, mobile phlebotomists collected whole blood, serum and a nasopharyngeal or oropharyngeal swab from each participant. Prospective study participants could optionally give additional blood draws and questionnaires over a roughly two-month period. Before DNA extraction, prospective study blood samples were shipped either frozen or at room temperature. The CDR1 and CDR2 encoded by the germline V gene are ENHRY and SYGVKD. Counted from cysteine to phenylalanine, this CDR3 has 15 amino acids. Just CDR3 DNA is preserved here, 45 bases in frame from base 1. The V end loses 4 bases and the J end loses 0 bases, and a stretch of 12 bases separates them.

A note on this clone: The antigen this receptor binds is unknown. Qualities for individual bases were not recorded, and no much larger clone is one base off.

The sample taken for sequencing was PBMCs or T cells enriched from blood (not recorded which). The TCR was taken from a woman aged 45-60 years who had recovered from COVID-19. The chain employs TRBV10-3 and TRBJ1-2; the D gene is perhaps TRBD1, from 6 matching bases. This receptor has the CDR3 CAISGGPNANYGYTF. The nucleotide sequence is given as TGTGCCATCAGTGGGGGGCCCAATGCTAACTATGGCTACACCTTC.